The entry below gives a single T cell receptor beta chain sequence along with its context. Its antigen is still unknown. The CDR3 length is 14 residues. Trimming left V 2 bases short and J 0 bases short, with 6 bases between. Germline V CDR1 and CDR2: MRHNA, SNTAGT. The sample is drawn from a study of blood T cells in healthy people across ages. Points from the study as a whole: In long-lived donors, naive CD4+ cell counts and diversity exceeded those of aged donors.

Then a second PCR, running roughly 7 to 11 cycles, was carried out with a sample-barcoded 5' primer and a J-beta primer mix. Every sample produced at least 2.5 million CDR3-containing paired-end reads. TCRdb reanalysed the 5' RACE reads using MiXCR and keeps one entry per CDR3 protein. The data contain 2 million or so distinct CDR3 sequences, roughly 52% of them singletons. Each individual donor underwent a draw of about 9.9 milliliters of peripheral blood. The V gene is TRBV6-4, the J gene TRBJ2-3; D is ambiguous. Sequencing was performed on blood. The clonotype was recovered from a middle-aged woman in good health. In nucleotides, the CDR3 is TGTGCCAGCAGTGACCCCCTTAGCACAGATACGCAGTATTTT. Protein sequence: CASSDPLSTDTQYF.